A single sample gave rise to the 23 T cell receptor beta chains below, sequenced in a study of cytomegalovirus exposure and HLA in healthy donors. The PCR had 60 Vbeta and 13 Jbeta primers. TCRdb's copy holds only in-frame clones and misses some; the assay was immunoSEQ multiplex PCR. Of about 78,000 clones in the sample, 55% to 75% are singletons; the top ten hold about 5.7%. The source material was PBMCs. These receptor sequences come from a man aged 25-45 years in good health and CMV-seropositive.

This clone was counted once. The chain carries TRBV4-1 and TRBJ2-1; 14 nucleotides line up with TRBD2. The CDR3 loop spans 18 amino acids. Germline V lookup: CDR1 MGHRA, CDR2 YSYEKL. Trimming at V came to 6 bases and at J to 0 bases, leaving 7 bases not matched to a gene. Written as DNA, the CDR3 is TGCGCCAGCAGTCCCGGACTAGCGGGGGGCGTCTCCTACAATGAGCAGTTCTTC. It translates to CASSPGLAGGVSYNEQFF.

The chain uses TRBV18 and TRBJ2-7, with TRBD1 as a possible D gene (5 bases). Trimming pared 8 bases from V and 4 bases from J, leaving 15 bases between. The CDR3 consists of 13 residues. CDR1 is KGHSH and CDR2 is LQKENI in the germline V gene. The CDR3 here is CASADSVRYEQYF. The CDR3 DNA follows: TGTGCCAGCGCTGACAGTGTAAGGTACGAGCAGTACTTC.

The chain recombines TRBV28 with TRBJ2-7; 12 bases align to TRBD2. The trim removed 2 bases at V and 5 bases at J, leaving 10 bases unmatched. The CDR3 spans 17 residues. CDR1 and CDR2 (germline): MDHEN, SYDVKM. CDR3 DNA: TGTGCCAGCAGTTTAAGGTGGACTAGCGGGAATACTAACGAGCAGTACTTC. This encodes CASSLRWTSGNTNEQYF.

The chain couples TRBV28 to TRBJ2-2; weak D call: TRBD2 (6 bases). The length of the CDR3 is 14 residues. CDR1 is MDHEN and CDR2 is SYDVKM in the germline V gene. V was shortened by 8 bases and J by 1 base, with 11 bases between the two germline ends. CDR3 DNA: TGTGCCAGCCGTAGGCGGGAGAACACCGGGGAGCTGTTTTTT. It codes for CASRRRENTGELFF.

The V call is TRBV25-1, the J call TRBJ2-3; 9 bases are shared with TRBD2. Germline V gene data show CDR1 as MGHDK and CDR2 as SYGVNS. V was clipped by 1 base and J by 3 bases; unmatched bases: 8. The CDR3 length is 17 residues. The chain's CDR3 is CASSESGAGGRTDTQYF. The CDR3 DNA reads TGTGCCAGCAGTGAATCTGGAGCGGGAGGTAGAACAGATACGCAGTATTTT.

This clone was seen a handful of times. The chain combines TRBV6-5 with TRBJ2-2, with a weak D call TRBD2 (7 bases). With 2 bases removed from V and 7 bases from J, the gap between germline ends came to 11 bases. CDR1 MNHEY and CDR2 SVGAGI come from the germline V gene. The CDR3 loop spans 14 amino acids. The CDR3 sequence: CASSYRGGGGELFF. CDR3 sequence (DNA): TGTGCCAGCAGTTACAGAGGGGGGGGCGGGGAGCTGTTTTTT.

The chain couples TRBV11-2 to TRBJ2-1; 7 nucleotides line up with TRBD2. The CDR3 extends over 14 amino acids. CDR1 is SGHAT, CDR2 FQNNGV, per germline. Trimming at V came to 3 bases and at J to 4 bases, leaving 3 bases not matched to a gene. This chain's CDR3 is CASSFQRGYNEQFF. The DNA for the CDR3 is TGTGCCAGCAGCTTTCAGCGGGGATACAATGAGCAGTTCTTC.

The chain links TRBV7-2 to TRBJ2-7; TRBD2 matches at 9 bases. The germline V gene encodes CDR1 SGHTA and CDR2 FQGNSA. The V segment lost 5 bases and the J segment 1 base; nucleotides outside the gene matches: 3. CDR3 length: 14 amino acids. DNA of the CDR3: TGTGCCAGCAGCCAGACTAGCGGTTCCTACGAGCAGTACTTC. Protein product: CASSQTSGSYEQYF.

This chain links TRBV6-5 with TRBJ2-3, with 7 nucleotides matching TRBD1. Unmatched junction bases numbered 6, after V lost 5 bases and J lost 4 bases. This CDR3 is 14 amino acids long. CDR1 and CDR2 (germline): MNHEY, SVGAGI. The CDR3 DNA follows: TGTGCCAGCAGTGCCGGACAGGTGGCAGATACGCAGTATTTT. Its protein is CASSAGQVADTQYF.

This clone showed up just a few times. The chain couples TRBV5-1 to TRBJ2-2; 8 nucleotides align to TRBD2. The trim removed 4 bases at V and 0 bases at J, leaving 8 bases unmatched. CDR1 is SGHRS and CDR2 is YFSETQ in the germline V gene. The CDR3 contains 17 residues. CDR3 nucleotide sequence: TGCGCCAGCAGCGCGACCCTGGGACTAGCGAACACCGGGGAGCTGTTTTTT. Encoded protein: CASSATLGLANTGELFF. The variable domain in full, completed from reference TRBV5-1 and TRBJ2-2, reads KAGVTQTPRYLIKTRGQQVTLSCSPISGHRSVSWYQQTPGQGLQFLFEYFSETQRNKGNFPGRFSGRQFSNSRSEMNVSTLELGDSALYLCASSATLGLANTGELFFGEGSRLTVL.

This clone has a single count. This rearrangement joins TRBV7-9 to TRBJ2-7, with 8 positions matching TRBD1. The V gene's germline CDR1 is SEHNR and CDR2 FQNEAQ (reference sequence). The CDR3 runs to 14 residues. Trimming at V came to 4 bases and at J to 6 bases, leaving 8 bases not matched to a gene. The CDR3 nucleotides are TGTGCCAGCAGCTGGGTTAGGACAGGGACCGAGCAGTACTTC. This translates into CASSWVRTGTEQYF.

The chain recombines TRBV7-9 with TRBJ2-7, with TRBD1 identical over 7 bases. Germline V gene data show CDR1 as SEHNR and CDR2 as FQNEAQ (reference sequence). The CDR3 totals 15 residues. V was clipped by 4 bases and J by 2 bases; unmatched bases: 8. CDR3 in DNA: TGTGCCAGCAGCTCTTACAGGGGACCCCCCTACGAGCAGTACTTC. Protein sequence: CASSSYRGPPYEQYF.

Concerning this clone itself: One end of the junction fails to match germline, which may point to a read error. This chain links TRBV7-9 with TRBJ1-2; no clear D. This CDR3 has 12 amino acids. The germline V gene encodes CDR1 SEHNR and CDR2 FQNEAQ (reference sequence). The CDR3 reads CSSSLGAYGYTF. The DNA of the CDR3 is TGTTCCAGCAGCTTAGGCGCTTATGGCTACACCTTC.

The genes are TRBV6-5 and TRBJ2-2; the match to TRBD1 covers 10 bases. The V and J ends lost 7 bases and 3 bases, in that order; junction bases with no gene match: 5. CDR1 is MNHEY and CDR2 is SVGAGI in the germline V gene. The CDR3 covers 15 residues. The CDR3 sequence is CASNAGTGDTGELFF. CDR3 nucleotides: TGTGCCAGCAACGCCGGGACAGGGGACACCGGGGAGCTGTTTTTT.

J is TRBJ1-5 and V is TRBV2; 8 nucleotides line up with TRBD1. V lost 4 bases to trimming and J lost 7 bases; unmatched junction nucleotides: 9. CDR1 is SNHLY, CDR2 FYNNEI, per germline. The CDR3 sequence is 15 residues long. CDR3 amino acids: CASSGRTGIRQPQHF. The DNA for the CDR3 is TGTGCCAGCAGTGGAAGGACAGGGATCCGCCAGCCCCAGCATTTT.

The chain uses TRBV6-5 and TRBJ2-7; TRBD1 matches at 8 bases. Germline V gives CDR1 MNHEY, CDR2 SVGAGI. This CDR3 has 14 residues. J lost 5 bases, V lost 1 base, and 4 bases had no gene match. The CDR3 is CASSYWQGADEQYF. Here the CDR3 DNA reads TGTGCCAGCAGTTACTGGCAGGGGGCCGACGAGCAGTACTTC.

This chain links TRBV9 with TRBJ2-7, with TRBD1 matching over 8 bases. Germline CDR1 reads SGDLS; CDR2 reads YYNGEE. The CDR3 is 14 residues long. V was pared by 0 bases and J by 6 bases, with 5 bases of the junction left unmatched. DNA of the CDR3: TGTGCCAGCAGCGTAGATCCAGGACAGGGCGAGCAGTACTTC. It encodes CASSVDPGQGEQYF. The full variable domain, completed using reference TRBV9 and TRBJ2-7, is DSGVTQTPKHLITATGQRVTLRCSPRSGDLSVYWYQQSLDQGLQFLIQYYNGEERAKGNILERFSAQQFPDLHSELNLSSLELGDSALYFCASSVDPGQGEQYFGPGTRLTVT.

The chain joins TRBV7-9 to TRBJ2-7; TRBD2 is a possible D gene (6 bases). V lost 4 bases, J lost 6 bases, and 16 bases lay in between. The CDR3 length is 14 residues. Germline V CDR1 and CDR2: SEHNR, FQNEAQ (reference sequence). Written as DNA, the CDR3 is TGTGCCAGCAGCTCCAGCGGAGGGGTCCGCGAGCAGTACTTC. It encodes CASSSSGGVREQYF. Full variable domain (missing parts from reference TRBV7-9 and TRBJ2-7): DTGVSQNPRHKITKRGQNVTFRCDPISEHNRLYWYRQTLGQGPEFLTYFQNEAQLEKSRLLSDRFSAERPKGSFSTLEIQRTEQGDSAMYLCASSSSGGVREQYFGPGTRLTVT.

The J gene is TRBJ1-2, the V gene TRBV13; no reliable D call. The CDR3 consists of 14 residues. Germline V gives CDR1 PRHDT, CDR2 FYEKMQ (reference sequence). V lost 3 bases and J lost 4, with 12 bases in between. The CDR3 loop is CASSFQAASYGYTF. The CDR3 nucleotides are TGTGCCAGCAGCTTTCAGGCAGCCAGCTATGGCTACACCTTC. Complete variable domain (other parts from reference TRBV13 and TRBJ1-2): AAGVIQSPRHLIKEKRETATLKCYPIPRHDTVYWYQQGPGQDPQFLISFYEKMQSDKGSIPDRFSAQQFSDYHSELNMSSLELGDSALYFCASSFQAASYGYTFGSGTRLTVV.

The V call is TRBV18, the J call TRBJ2-3; tentatively, D is TRBD2 (7 bases). CDR1 is KGHSH and CDR2 is LQKENI in the germline V gene. The CDR3 has 15 residues. Trimming removed 4 bases from V and 3 bases from J, with 14 bases in between. The DNA of the CDR3 is TGTGCCAGCTCACGGACGGGGGGCTGGACAGATACGCAGTATTTT. Amino acids: CASSRTGGWTDTQYF.

The chain is built from TRBV13 and TRBJ2-7, with D possibly being TRBD2 (7 bases). CDR3 length: 14 residues. The germline gives CDR1 PRHDT, CDR2 FYEKMQ (reference sequence). Deletions cut 2 bases from V and 2 bases from J, with 10 bases between. CDR3 nucleotide sequence: TGTGCCAGCAGCTTACGAGGGGGGGCCTACGAGCAGTACTTC. As protein: CASSLRGGAYEQYF.

This clone was observed a handful of times. The chain joins TRBV30 to TRBJ2-7; 12 bases map to TRBD1. V shed 5 bases, J shed 10 bases, and the junction held 3 bases outside the gene matches. This CDR3 contains 11 residues. Germline lookup yields CDR1 GTSNPN and CDR2 SVGIG (reference sequence). CDR3: CAWGTGGEQYF. The CDR3 DNA follows: TGTGCCTGGGGGACAGGGGGCGAACAGTACTTC.

The chain recombines TRBV7-2 with TRBJ2-7; D remains ambiguous. Trimming pared 1 base from V and 2 bases from J, leaving 3 bases between. The CDR3 sequence is 12 residues long. Germline V gene data show CDR1 as SGHTA and CDR2 as FQGNSA. The CDR3 DNA reads TGTGCCAGCAGCTTAGGAGCCTACGAGCAGTACTTC. Its translation is CASSLGAYEQYF.